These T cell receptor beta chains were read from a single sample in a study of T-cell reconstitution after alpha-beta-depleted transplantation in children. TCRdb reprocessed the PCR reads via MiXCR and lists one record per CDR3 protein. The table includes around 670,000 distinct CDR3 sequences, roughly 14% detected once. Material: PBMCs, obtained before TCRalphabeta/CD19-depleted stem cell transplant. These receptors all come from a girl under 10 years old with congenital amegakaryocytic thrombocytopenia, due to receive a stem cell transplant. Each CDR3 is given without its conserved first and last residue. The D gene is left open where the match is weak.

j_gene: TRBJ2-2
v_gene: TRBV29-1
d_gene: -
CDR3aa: SVEYVGGGLPGELF

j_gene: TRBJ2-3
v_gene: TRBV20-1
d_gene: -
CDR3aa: SARETSPRTDTQY

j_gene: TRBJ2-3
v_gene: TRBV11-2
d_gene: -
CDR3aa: ASSRFLETDTQY

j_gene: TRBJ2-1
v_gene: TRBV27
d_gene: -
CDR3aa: ASRRHDLDSHNEQF

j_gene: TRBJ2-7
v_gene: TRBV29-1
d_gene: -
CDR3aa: SVSEAYEQY

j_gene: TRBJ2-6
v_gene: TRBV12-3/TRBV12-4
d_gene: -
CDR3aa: ASSTGLFTLSGANVLT

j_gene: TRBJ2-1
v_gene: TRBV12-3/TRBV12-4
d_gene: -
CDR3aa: ASTAPYGEQF

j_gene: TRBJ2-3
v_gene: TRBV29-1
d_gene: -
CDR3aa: SVAGGLTSTDTQY

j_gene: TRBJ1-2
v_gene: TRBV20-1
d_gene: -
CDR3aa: SADGSPIPFGYT

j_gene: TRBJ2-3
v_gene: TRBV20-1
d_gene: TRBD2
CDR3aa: SASTLAGGGADTQY

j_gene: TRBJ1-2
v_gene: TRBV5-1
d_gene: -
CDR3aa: ASSLEGNYGDT